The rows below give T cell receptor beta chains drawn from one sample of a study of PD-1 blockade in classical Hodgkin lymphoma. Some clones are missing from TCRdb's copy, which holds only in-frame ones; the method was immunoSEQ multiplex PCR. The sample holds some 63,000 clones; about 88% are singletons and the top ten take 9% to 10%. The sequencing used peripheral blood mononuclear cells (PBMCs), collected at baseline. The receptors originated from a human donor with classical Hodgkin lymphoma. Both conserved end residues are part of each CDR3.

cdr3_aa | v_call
CASSSGGGYGYTF | TRBV6-1
CASSLAAADRGLATGELFF | TRBV5-1
CASSRPQGKAGELFF | TRBV27
CASKRNTGYNTEAFF | TRBV19
CASSYGDRLYEQYF | TRBV6-5
CASSLSSGRYNEQFF | TRBV7-8
CASTGQGGGYGYTF | TRBV2
CASSLSRYEQYF | TRBV28
CASSFWSDRTTDTQYF | TRBV13
CASSLGGLSYNEQFF | TRBV27
CASSVEGFGGDTQYF | TRBV9
CASSERGAAYEQYF | TRBV2
CASSGTGYNEQFF | TRBV2
CASSLGVTIGNTIYF | TRBV7-9
CSVVPRLKETQYF | TRBV29-1
CASSFGQGPNYGYTF | TRBV5-1
CASTRGNQPQHF | TRBV6-1
CASNTELGSPLHF | TRBV28
CASTLAPGLFLFGQFF | TRBV2
CASSFPPPTGARYGYTF | TRBV5-6
CASSLLAGHEQYF | TRBV5-1
CASSRRRNSFTDTQYF | TRBV14
CASSLKEGRRREKLFF | TRBV7-9
CASSPWDEQFF | TRBV7-2
CASSLAFRAVQMNTEAFF | TRBV5-1
CASSLGVGGAYEQYF | TRBV28
CASSETGGGEQYF | TRBV10-1
CASSSIDTNYEQYF | TRBV27
CASSQGTGSGNTIYF | TRBV2
CATSIESGENEQYF | TRBV15
CASRLAGEALNEQFF | TRBV6-5
CASSGDWGNEQFF | TRBV5-4
CASSRGGRETQYF | TRBV11-2
CASSVGEDTQYF | TRBV7-9
CASSFDAGGPIEQFF | TRBV27
CASSEADGYTF | TRBV10-1
CATSRAVSSYEQYF | TRBV15
CASSFLAGEETQYF | TRBV5-1
CASSPERTGEQFF | TRBV5-1
CAWSQTSKERETQYF | TRBV30
CATSRDPQETQYF | TRBV15
CASSQDFLGYEQYF | TRBV4-1
CASAGSFTGLSSYNSPLHF | TRBV2
CASRHDGGGALYYNEQFF | TRBV4-2
CASVMNTEAFF | TRBV2
CASSSDRGNQPQHF | TRBV6-5
CASSLDTTTGELFF | TRBV7-9
CASSLTQNYEQYF | TRBV5-1
CASSLAPNYIQYF | TRBV7-8
CASSDQGRSPLHF | TRBV7-6
CASSIWGETNEKLFF | TRBV19
CATSRAPIASTDTQYF | TRBV15
CASSVFGGDEQFF | TRBV9
CASSLAPNTGELFF | TRBV7-2